Below are 13 T cell receptor beta chains sequenced from a single sample in a study of post-analysis software for immune sequencing data. These receptors' targets are unknown. Broader study findings: The five TRBV segments detected at higher frequency in patients than in controls included TRBV5-6, TRBV5-1 and TRBV20-1.

Prepared libraries of TCR beta cDNA carried unique molecular identifiers. One entry per CDR3 protein results from TCRdb running MiXCR on the PCR reads. Of roughly 800,000 distinct CDR3 sequences in the sample, 53% were seen once. The sequenced material came from blood. These receptors were obtained from a girl aged 5-17 years with multiple sclerosis.

This clonotype appeared a few times. The rearrangement joins TRBV20-1 to TRBJ1-1; no clear D. Germline V gene sequence: CDR1 DFQATT, CDR2 SNEGSKA (reference sequence). Trimming removed 8 bases from V and 5 bases from J, with 12 bases in between. The CDR3 contains 11 residues. The CDR3: CSSFLGTEAFF. The CDR3, as DNA: TGCAGTTCCTTTCTCGGAACTGAAGCTTTCTTT.

This clonotype appeared a few times. The rearrangement links TRBV6-1 to TRBJ2-4, with 10 bases fitting TRBD1. The better agreement between TRBJ2-7 and the DNA end casts doubt on the J call. This CDR3 spans 17 amino acids. Germline values: CDR1 MNHNS, CDR2 SASEGT. CDR3 residues: CASSPLNLGQGWYEQYF. CDR3 nucleotide sequence: TGTGCCAGCAGCCCCTTGAATTTGGGACAGGGGTGGTACGAGCAGTACTTC.

V gene TRBV7-6 combines with J gene TRBJ1-5, with unresolved D. The CDR3 is 13 amino acids. Per germline, CDR1 SGHVS and CDR2 FNYEAQ. Trimming took 1 base from V and 6 from J, leaving 7 bases between them. CDR3 DNA sequence: TGTGCCAGCAGCTTAGAAAACAGTCAGCCCCAGCATTTT. It is translated as CASSLENSQPQHF.

V gene TRBV9 combines with J gene TRBJ2-7; 13 bases line up with TRBD2. The V segment lost 4 bases and the J segment 6 bases; nucleotides outside the gene matches: 10. The CDR3 has 16 amino acids. The germline CDR1 and CDR2 sequences are SGDLS and YYNGEE. DNA of the CDR3: TGTGCCAGCAGCTTCGGGACTAGCGGGGCCTCCCTCGAGCAGTACTTC. Its protein is CASSFGTSGASLEQYF. Full variable domain (missing parts from reference TRBV9 and TRBJ2-7): DSGVTQTPKHLITATGQRVTLRCSPRSGDLSVYWYQQSLDQGLQFLIQYYNGEERAKGNILERFSAQQFPDLHSELNLSSLELGDSALYFCASSFGTSGASLEQYFGPGTRLTVT.

This chain uses TRBV5-5 with TRBJ1-2; D remains unclear. The V and J ends lost 0 bases and 4 bases respectively, with 7 bases between them. This CDR3 contains 13 residues. The germline CDR1 and CDR2 sequences are SGHKS and YYEKEE (reference sequence). This chain's CDR3 is CASSLGEVYGYTF. The DNA for the CDR3 is TGTGCCAGCAGCTTGGGGGAAGTCTATGGCTACACCTTC.

V usage is TRBV10-2 and J usage is TRBJ2-7, with D perhaps TRBD2 (6 bases). Trimming removed 3 bases at V and 4 bases at J, with 13 bases between. This CDR3 spans 14 amino acids. Per the germline V gene, CDR1 is WSHSY and CDR2 is SAAADI. The CDR3 coding sequence is TGCGCCAGCAGTGAATTCCAGGGAGGTTACGAGCAGTACTTC. As protein: CASSEFQGGYEQYF.

The V call is TRBV2, the J call TRBJ2-5; 9 bases map to TRBD1. Per germline, CDR1 SNHLY and CDR2 FYNNEI. Trimming took 9 bases from V and 7 from J; bases not matched to a gene: 12. The CDR3 consists of 14 residues. CDR3 protein: CASNRGQGDGTQYF. The CDR3, as DNA: TGTGCCAGTAATCGGGGACAGGGCGACGGGACCCAGTACTTC.

This chain links TRBV6-5 with TRBJ2-3; TRBD2 is a possible D gene (6 bases). The CDR3 totals 16 residues. The V end lost 5 bases, the J end lost 8 bases, and 23 bases lay between the germline ends. In germline, CDR1 is MNHEY, CDR2 SVGAGI. This CDR3 reads CASSHTSGFGEGTQYF. DNA for the CDR3: TGTGCCAGCAGTCACACGAGCGGGTTCGGCGAAGGTACGCAGTATTTT.

The chain couples TRBV18 to TRBJ2-1, with 7 positions matching TRBD1. The J call could be wrong; TRBJ2-7 is a better fit for the DNA end. The CDR3 has 15 amino acids. Germline CDR1 and CDR2: KGHSH and LQKENI. The CDR3 DNA follows: TGTGCCAGCTCACGACAGGGTCCCCAAACCGACGAGCAGTACTTC. Translation gives CASSRQGPQTDEQYF.

V is TRBV13 and J is TRBJ2-7, with D hard to call. Germline CDR1 is PRHDT and CDR2 is FYEKMQ (reference sequence). There are 15 residues in the CDR3. V lost 0 bases and J lost 2, with 11 bases in between. DNA of the CDR3: TGTGCCAGCAGCTTAGGACCGGACCGGACCTACGAGCAGTACTTC. Translation gives CASSLGPDRTYEQYF.

There are a few counts of this clonotype. The chain has TRBV5-1 and TRBJ2-3; no definite D call. Trimming took 2 bases from V and 11 from J, leaving 15 bases between them. This CDR3 is built from 13 residues. Per germline, CDR1 SGHRS and CDR2 YFSETQ. CDR3 DNA sequence: TGCGCCAGCAGCTTCCTCCCTGGCGATGGGCAGTATTTT. Amino acids: CASSFLPGDGQYF.

The chain employs TRBV6-2 or TRBV6-3 and TRBJ2-2; D is possibly TRBD2 (5 bases). This CDR3 comprises 13 residues. Germline CDR1 and CDR2: MNHEY and SVGEGT. Trimming removed 5 bases from V and 5 bases from J, with 9 bases in between. The CDR3 protein is CASSTLATGELFF. The CDR3 DNA reads as TGTGCCAGCAGTACCCTAGCTACCGGGGAGCTGTTTTTT.

The chain combines TRBV29-1 with TRBJ1-2, with a possible D match to TRBD1 (6 bases). With 7 bases removed from V and 4 bases from J, the gap between germline ends came to 13 bases. This CDR3 is built from 12 residues. The germline gives CDR1 SQVTM, CDR2 ANQGSEA. CDR3 coding DNA: TGCAGCGCTGATACAGGGACCTATGGCTACACCTTC. It translates to CSADTGTYGYTF.